The sequence of this T cell receptor beta chain was determined in a study of shared clonotypes between healthy human individuals. Study results and limitations: Clonotypes not shared had lower generation probabilities than those common to all four donors.

The protocol was immunoSEQ multiplex PCR, while the TCRdb copy is restricted to in-frame clones and leaves out a portion. In the table there are roughly 520,000 clones, 90% to 97% of which are singletons. The V end was cut by 3 bases, the J end by 3 bases, with 11 bases between. The CDR3 totals 14 residues. From germline, CDR1 is MNHNS and CDR2 SASEGT. On this clone itself: Its antigen is not identified.

The sample was naive CD4+ T cells sorted from blood. Subset here: CD45RA+ positively selected. The V call is TRBV6-1, the J call TRBJ1-2; TRBD1 might be the D (5 bases). The TCR was taken from a woman aged 30 to 39 in good health. The CDR3 spells CASSEFKGDYGYTF. CDR3 DNA: TGTGCCAGCAGTGAGTTCAAAGGGGACTATGGCTACACCTTC.